This T cell receptor (beta chain) is from a study of blood T cell repertoires in COVID-19. Study as a whole: Nucleic acid was either cDNA or gDNA, and it came from T cells, B-cell-depleted T cells, or PBMCs.

Methods used by the authors: Amplification from reference gene primers served as the basis for estimated nucleated cell counts. Profiling relied on immunoSEQ multiplex PCR, and the TCRdb table lists in-frame clones only, not all of them. V, J and clone size were drawn from that table, and D and trimming were deduced from the DNA. The data show about 180,000 clones, 86% seen once. CDR3 length: 15 amino acids. Unmatched junction bases numbered 5, after V lost 0 bases and J lost 4 bases. Germline loops: CDR1 SGDLS, CDR2 YYNGEE. This sequence originates from a man in his 70s with active or convalescent COVID-19. This chain links TRBV9 with TRBJ2-5; TRBD1 agrees at 8 bases. The material sequenced was peripheral blood. CDR3 in amino acids: CASSVGAGGVETQYF. The CDR3 DNA sequence: TGTGCCAGCAGCGTAGGGGCAGGGGGCGTAGAGACCCAGTACTTC.